This T cell receptor (beta chain) was documented in a study of identifying expanded T cells in peripheral blood. The study, taken as a whole, reports: Differentially abundant clones: about 1.2 between replicates, around 16 at around 15 days, around 20 at four. Variance in clone template counts between approximately two-week samples significantly increased with total template count across all healthy donors.

Comments on this clone: Its antigen remains unidentified.

From germline, CDR1 is MRHNA and CDR2 SNTAGT. This CDR3 is built from 13 residues. The germline V and J ends were trimmed by 3 bases and 7 bases, with 12 bases remaining between them. Collection occurred without any documented infections or immune events in donors. Data came from immunoSEQ multiplex PCR; TCRdb stores just in-frame clones and leaves some out. The sample includes approximately 97,000 clones, about 91% of them seen just once. The receptor was isolated from a person aged 18-69 years in good health. Sample: blood. V and J are TRBV6-4 and TRBJ1-2; D gene unclear. CDR3 sequence: CASSEAMGSGYTF. CDR3 coding DNA: TGTGCCAGCAGTGAAGCGATGGGATCTGGCTACACCTTC.